The 32 T cell receptor beta chains below were found in one sample sequenced in a study of blood T cell repertoires in COVID-19. The repertoire was sequenced with immunoSEQ multiplex PCR; TCRdb's copy has only in-frame clones and lacks some. The data show 100,000 to 150,000 clones, less than 90% seen once. Specimen: peripheral blood. The receptor source for this set is a woman aged 25 to 39 who had recovered from COVID-19.

This clone was counted only a few times. This chain's CDR3 is CASSPRTVAYNEQFF. CDR3 DNA sequence: TGTGCCAGCTCACCCCGGACAGTGGCTTACAATGAGCAGTTCTTC. This chain links TRBV18 with TRBJ2-1, with D possibly matching TRBD1 (6 bases). Trimming took off 3 bases at V and 4 bases at J, with 13 bases between the two ends. CDR1 and CDR2 (germline): KGHSH, LQKENI. This CDR3 region has 15 residues.

This chain joins TRBV10-1 and TRBJ2-1, with 8 bases identical to TRBD2. V shed 5 bases, J shed 3 bases, and the junction held 12 bases outside the gene matches. The V gene's germline CDR1 is WNHNN and CDR2 SYGVQD (reference sequence). CDR3 length equals 17 residues. Here the CDR3 reads CASSTAGASGFYNEQFF. The CDR3 DNA sequence: TGCGCCAGCAGTACCGCGGGGGCTAGCGGGTTCTACAATGAGCAGTTCTTC.

This chain joins TRBV7-9 and TRBJ2-1, with D perhaps TRBD1 (6 bases). V gave up 2 bases and J gave up 9 bases, with 14 bases separating them. The CDR3 covers 14 residues. Germline CDR1 reads SEHNR; CDR2 reads FQNEAQ (reference sequence). CDR3: CASSLRQLGGEQFF. The DNA of the CDR3 is TGTGCCAGCAGCTTACGACAGCTAGGGGGTGAGCAGTTCTTC.

V and J are TRBV3-1 (or the pseudogene TRBV3-2) and TRBJ2-1; 8 positions match TRBD2. The CDR3 has 15 residues. Germline-derived CDR1 and CDR2 are LGHDT and YNNKEL (reference sequence). The V gene end was trimmed by 4 bases and the J gene end by 6 bases; junction bases not matched to a gene: 8. CDR3 residues: CASSPGLGYSNEQFF. The CDR3 region has the DNA TGTGCCAGCAGCCCGGGACTAGGTTATAGCAATGAGCAGTTCTTC.

This clone was seen repeatedly, ten times or more. The rearrangement uses TRBV3-1 (or the pseudogene TRBV3-2) and TRBJ1-4; a possible D gene is TRBD1 (6 bases). The CDR3 loop spans 13 amino acids. V lost 0 bases and J 10 bases, leaving 9 bases between the germline ends. Germline V gene lookup returns CDR1 LGHDT and CDR2 YNNKEL (reference sequence). The CDR3 sequence: CASSQDRGAKLFF. The CDR3 nucleotides are TGTGCCAGCAGCCAAGATCGGGGGGCAAAACTGTTTTTT.

The gene calls are TRBV5-1 and TRBJ2-2; TRBD2 matches at 10 bases. Germline CDR1 SGHRS, CDR2 YFSETQ. This CDR3 has 16 residues. The J segment lost 6 bases and the V segment lost 0 bases, leaving 5 bases of the junction unmatched. The CDR3 nucleotides are TGCGCCAGCAGCTTGGATTCTAGCGGGAGCTCCGGGGAGCTGTTTTTT. This gives the protein CASSLDSSGSSGELFF.

V usage is TRBV18 and J usage is TRBJ1-2, with TRBD1 identical over 8 bases. Germline loops: CDR1 KGHSH, CDR2 LQKENI. The CDR3 runs 15 residues. V shed 4 bases, J shed 7 bases, and the junction held 11 bases outside the gene matches. The CDR3 protein is CASSLVATGDSGYTF. CDR3 nucleotides: TGTGCCAGCTCACTAGTCGCGACAGGGGATAGTGGCTACACCTTC.

This chain joins TRBV11-1 and TRBJ1-1, with D uncertain. This CDR3 has 13 residues. V gave up 7 bases and J gave up 5 bases, with 14 bases separating them. From germline, CDR1 is SGHAT and CDR2 FQDESV (reference sequence). CDR3 loop: CASNTHGETEAFF. The CDR3 bases are TGTGCCAGCAACACCCACGGGGAGACTGAAGCTTTCTTT. The entire variable domain, with the rest obtained from reference TRBV11-1 and TRBJ1-1, is as follows: EAEVAQSPRYKITEKSQAVAFWCDPISGHATLYWYRQILGQGPELLVQFQDESVVDDSQLPKDRFSAERLKGVDSTLKIQPAELGDSAMYLCASNTHGETEAFFGQGTRLTVV.

This clone showed up just once. The chain recombines TRBV10-1 with TRBJ1-3; D is unresolved. The germline CDR1 and CDR2 sequences are WNHNN and SYGVQD (reference sequence). V lost 0 bases and J lost 0, with 6 bases in between. There are 15 residues in the CDR3. The DNA of the CDR3 is TGCGCCAGCAGTGAGTCGTCCGGCTCTGGAAACACCATATATTTT. It encodes CASSESSGSGNTIYF.

The J gene is TRBJ2-3, the V gene TRBV6-5; TRBD1 agrees at 9 bases. Per germline, CDR1 MNHEY and CDR2 SVGAGI. V shed 8 bases and J 8 bases; nucleotides not matched to a gene: 11. The CDR3 is 14 residues long. As DNA, the CDR3 is TGTGCCAGCGGGGACAGGGCTGACAGAGCTACGCAGTATTTT. Translating gives CASGDRADRATQYF.

This chain connects TRBV27 to TRBJ2-4, with TRBD1 identical over 10 bases. The CDR3 totals 14 residues. Germline trimming cut 4 bases from V and 4 bases from J; bases unmatched to any gene: 1. Germline CDR1 MNHEY, CDR2 SMNVEV (reference sequence). CDR3 coding DNA: TGTGCCAGCAGTTGGACAGGGGGTAAAAACATTCAGTACTTC. It specifies CASSWTGGKNIQYF.

This sequence joins TRBV20-1 and TRBJ1-6; TRBD1 aligns across 7 bases. Germline values: CDR1 DFQATT, CDR2 SNEGSKA (reference sequence). The V and J ends lost 3 bases and 6 bases, in that order; junction bases with no gene match: 5. CDR3 length: 14 residues. CDR3 residues: CSASTGAVNSPLHF. DNA for the CDR3: TGCAGTGCTAGTACAGGGGCGGTTAATTCACCCCTCCACTTT.

The chain is built from TRBV5-4 and TRBJ2-1, with D possibly matching TRBD2 (6 bases). Deletions cut 4 bases from V and 2 bases from J, with 13 bases between. Germline CDR1 SGHNT, CDR2 YYREEE (reference sequence). There are 15 residues in the CDR3. The CDR3 sequence: CASSPGRGAYNEQFF. CDR3 sequence (DNA): TGTGCCAGCAGCCCTGGACGCGGGGCCTACAATGAGCAGTTCTTC.

The J gene is TRBJ2-2, the V gene TRBV5-6; 9 positions match TRBD1. Germline V gives CDR1 SGHDT, CDR2 YYEEEE. The CDR3 has 14 amino acids. Losses at the gene ends were 4 bases for V and 7 bases for J; bases not matched to a gene: 5. CDR3 nucleotide sequence: TGTGCCAGCAGCCGGGACAGGGAGAACGGGGAGCTGTTTTTT. It yields the protein CASSRDRENGELFF.

The gene calls are TRBV24-1 and TRBJ2-5, with D possibly being TRBD1 (6 bases). Trimming pared 7 bases from V and 4 bases from J, leaving 21 bases between. CDR1 is KGHDR, CDR2 SFDVKD, per germline. The CDR3 has 16 residues. The CDR3 region has the DNA TGTGCCACCAGGTTACCCAAGGGACATTGGGGAGAGACCCAGTACTTC. It encodes CATRLPKGHWGETQYF.

This rearrangement joins TRBV11-2 to TRBJ1-3; D is perhaps TRBD1 (5 bases). CDR3 size: 15 residues. V gave up 2 bases and J gave up 0 bases, with 8 bases separating them. Germline CDR1 and CDR2: SGHAT and FQNNGV. As DNA, the CDR3 is TGTGCCAGCAGCTTACAGGGATTCTCTGGAAACACCATATATTTT. Amino acid sequence: CASSLQGFSGNTIYF.

This chain uses TRBV2 with TRBJ2-7, with a possible D match to TRBD1 (6 bases). CDR1 SNHLY and CDR2 FYNNEI come from the germline V gene. The germline V and J ends were trimmed by 4 bases and 1 base, with 8 bases remaining between them. The CDR3 is made up of 13 amino acids. The CDR3 DNA sequence: TGTGCCAGCAGTGTAGGACAGTCCTACGAGCAGTACTTC. Protein product: CASSVGQSYEQYF.

CDR3 DNA sequence: TGTGCCAGCAGCTTACGGCTGGGGCAGGGCCACGAGCAGTACTTC. Translated: CASSLRLGQGHEQYF. The chain recombines TRBV7-3 with TRBJ2-7; D is perhaps TRBD1 (5 bases). V was trimmed by 2 bases and J by 5 bases, leaving 16 bases between them. Germline V CDR1 and CDR2: SGHTA, FQGTGA. This CDR3 has 15 amino acids.

The rearrangement joins TRBV7-9 to TRBJ2-7, with TRBD1 as a possible D gene (6 bases). This CDR3 is built from 13 residues. Germline V lookup: CDR1 SEHNR, CDR2 FQNEAQ (reference sequence). Trimming shortened V by 3 bases and J by 5 bases, and 11 bases separated the two germline ends. The CDR3 DNA follows: TGTGCCAGCAGCTTTGGCAGGGGTAACGAGCAGTACTTC. It is translated as CASSFGRGNEQYF.

Details on this clone: The junction departs from the called germline gene at one end, perhaps through a read error. The V and J genes are TRBV7-7 and TRBJ2-1; TRBD1 is a possible D gene (7 bases). The CDR3 is 15 residues long. CDR1 is SSHAT and CDR2 is FNYEAQ in the germline V gene (reference sequence). This CDR3 reads CASSAARGASNEQFF. CDR3 nucleotide sequence: TGTGCTAGCAGCGCGGCCAGGGGGGCTTCTAATGAGCAGTTCTTC.

The chain links TRBV6-5 to TRBJ1-1; TRBD1 might be the D (6 bases). Trimming shortened V by 7 bases and J by 11 bases, and 26 bases separated the two germline ends. The CDR3 runs 15 residues. CDR1 is MNHEY and CDR2 is SVGAGI in the germline V gene. Here the CDR3 reads CASTSFIGTQGLAFF. The CDR3 DNA reads TGTGCCAGCACCAGCTTTATCGGGACCCAGGGGCTCGCTTTCTTT.

DNA for the CDR3: TGTGCCATCAGTGACGGGGTGGGGTACCAAGAGACCCAGTACTTC. Encoded protein: CAISDGVGYQETQYF. The V gene is TRBV10-3, the J gene TRBJ2-5; D might be TRBD2 (5 bases). V lost 3 bases, J lost 0 bases, and 11 bases lay in between. The V gene's germline CDR1 is ENHRY and CDR2 SYGVKD. The CDR3 sequence is 15 residues long.

The genes are TRBV18 and TRBJ2-1; 12 positions match TRBD2. The junction had 14 bases not matched to a gene; V was cut back by 0 bases and J by 14 bases. Looked up from germline, CDR1 is KGHSH and CDR2 is LQKENI. The CDR3 covers 17 residues. The CDR3 protein is CASSPPSLAGGLGVEFF. For the CDR3, the DNA is TGTGCCAGCTCACCACCTAGCCTAGCGGGGGGGCTCGGTGTCGAGTTCTTC.

CDR3 region: CASSRNSGSYEQYF. DNA for the CDR3: TGTGCCAGCAGTAGAAATAGCGGCTCCTACGAGCAGTACTTC. This chain links TRBV5-8 with TRBJ2-7; D perhaps matches TRBD2 (6 bases). There are 14 residues in the CDR3. CDR1 and CDR2 from the germline V gene are SGHTS and YDEGEE. V dropped 5 bases and J dropped 0 bases, with 12 bases sitting between them.

This rearrangement joins TRBV7-9 to TRBJ2-4; a weak D match, TRBD1 (5 bases). V dropped 3 bases and J dropped 5 bases, with 14 bases sitting between them. The CDR3 is made up of 15 amino acids. CDR1 and CDR2 (germline): SEHNR, FQNEAQ (reference sequence). CDR3 DNA: TGTGCCAGCAGCTTGTATGACGCCAGGGAAAACATTCAGTACTTC. It codes for CASSLYDARENIQYF.

The rearrangement uses TRBV19 and TRBJ1-3; D uncertain. Trimming took 0 bases from V and 3 from J, leaving 9 bases between them. The germline gives CDR1 LNHDA, CDR2 SQIVND (reference sequence). This CDR3 comprises 15 residues. The CDR3 region is CASSIDGNLGNTIYF. CDR3 sequence (DNA): TGTGCCAGTAGTATAGACGGGAACCTTGGAAACACCATATATTTT.

This chain joins TRBV11-2 and TRBJ1-2, with D tentatively TRBD1 (6 bases). The CDR3 runs to 14 residues. The germline V gene encodes CDR1 SGHAT and CDR2 FQNNGV. With 2 bases removed from V and 6 bases from J, the gap between germline ends came to 13 bases. The CDR3 sequence is CASSLLQGSDGYTF. The CDR3 DNA follows: TGTGCCAGCAGCTTACTCCAGGGGTCGGATGGCTACACCTTC.

The chain couples TRBV7-9 to TRBJ1-1; D is uncertain. V lost 4 bases and J lost 1, with 10 bases in between. The CDR3 length is 14 residues. The germline V gene encodes CDR1 SEHNR and CDR2 FQNEAQ (reference sequence). The CDR3 loop reads CASSYFGENTEAFF. For the CDR3, the DNA is TGTGCCAGCAGCTATTTCGGGGAGAACACTGAAGCTTTCTTT.

As concerns this clone: This same CDR3 is encoded by further DNA sequences in the sample. The V gene is TRBV6-5, the J gene TRBJ1-5, with TRBD1 identical over 7 bases. Germline lookup yields CDR1 MNHEY and CDR2 SVGAGI. V lost 6 bases and J lost 2; bases outside the gene matches: 4. CDR3 length equals 14 residues. CDR3 sequence: CASSLGQGNQPQHF. The CDR3 nucleotides read TGTGCCAGCAGCCTAGGACAGGGCAATCAGCCCCAGCATTTT.

The DNA of the CDR3 is TGTGCCAGTAACCCCACAGGGGGCGGAAGGAACACTGAAGCTTTCTTT. This gives the protein CASNPTGGGRNTEAFF. The gene calls are TRBV19 and TRBJ1-1; 9 positions agree with TRBD1. The germline V gene has CDR1 LNHDA and CDR2 SQIVND (reference sequence). J was trimmed by 1 base and V by 7 bases; bases with no gene match: 10. The CDR3 length is 16 residues.

This CDR3 reads CASSITRDRETGNTIYF. For the CDR3, the DNA is TGTGCCAGCAGCATCACCCGGGACAGGGAAACTGGAAACACCATATATTTT. This sequence joins TRBV7-9 and TRBJ1-3, with 9 positions matching TRBD1. This CDR3 is 17 amino acids long. V lost 5 bases and J lost 2; bases outside the gene matches: 10. Germline V gene sequence: CDR1 SEHNR, CDR2 FQNEAQ (reference sequence).

The chain joins TRBV29-1 to TRBJ2-7; possibly TRBD1 for D (6 bases). Looked up from germline, CDR1 is SQVTM and CDR2 is ANQGSEA. There are 12 residues in the CDR3. The V gene lost 4 bases and the J gene lost 5 bases, with 12 bases spanning the gap. This chain's CDR3 is CSVAPQGDEQYF. CDR3 nucleotide sequence: TGCAGCGTTGCACCACAGGGTGACGAGCAGTACTTC.